Sequencing of this T cell receptor (beta chain) was carried out in a study of blood T cell repertoires in COVID-19. Study as a whole: There were acute and convalescent COVID-19 samples, and they came from the United States, Italy and Spain.

Seattle enrolled patients during active infection and tracked them longitudinally. Original processing methods: Quantification of nucleated cells was approximated via reference gene primer amplification. The table came from immunoSEQ multiplex PCR; TCRdb's copy has only in-frame clones and leaves some out. V and J calls and clone size are those listed in that table; D and trimming were worked out from the DNA. The sample holds approximately 320,000 clones, roughly 91% seen once. The CDR3 loop spans 13 amino acids. The V gene lost 0 bases and the J gene lost 5 bases, with 7 bases spanning the gap. CDR1 and CDR2 from the germline V gene are KGHDR and SFDVKD.

The chain is built from TRBV24-1 and TRBJ2-7; a weak D match, TRBD2 (5 bases). Sequencing was performed on peripheral blood. The clonotype was recovered from a woman aged 25 to 39 with COVID-19, enrolled during active disease. DNA for the CDR3: TGTGCCACCAGTGATTTGGGGCGGGACGAGCAGTACTTC. It is translated as CATSDLGRDEQYF.